The 10 T cell receptor beta chains reported below all come from one sample, sequenced in a study of T cell repertoires in cytomegalovirus infection. Their antigen targets remain unknown. TCRdb passed the reads through MiXCR, listing each CDR3 protein once. Of 150,000 to 200,000 distinct CDR3 sequences listed, about 20% are singletons. The starting material was CD8+ T cells from cultured PBMCs, obtained from culture after CMV antigen stimulation. Receptors originate from a human donor in good health (CMV status not recorded). Some clones in this sample may be carry-over from other donors' samples.

V is TRBV7-9 and J is TRBJ1-4, with 9 bases matching TRBD1. The CDR3 totals 14 residues. The germline CDR1 and CDR2 sequences are SEHNR and FQNEAQ (reference sequence). Trimming cost V 6 bases and J 5 bases; bases outside gene matches: 4. CDR3 amino acids: CASRRTGANEKLFF. CDR3 coding DNA: TGTGCCAGCAGGCGGACAGGGGCGAATGAAAAACTGTTTTTT.

This rearrangement joins TRBV12-3 or TRBV12-4 to TRBJ2-7, with TRBD1 matching over 9 bases. Unmatched junction bases numbered 7, after V lost 6 bases and J lost 4 bases. The CDR3 is 14 residues long. Here the CDR3 reads CASSHGQGRYEQYF. CDR3 nucleotides: TGTGCCAGCAGCCACGGACAGGGGAGGTACGAGCAGTACTTC.

This clonotype appeared a few times. V usage is TRBV9 and J usage is TRBJ1-1, with TRBD1 matching 7 bases. Germline lookup yields CDR1 SGDLS and CDR2 YYNGEE. There are 15 residues in the CDR3. V was pared by 3 bases and J by 4 bases, with 9 bases of the junction left unmatched. The CDR3 reads CASSAYRGRTTEAFF. For the CDR3, the DNA is TGTGCCAGCAGCGCGTACAGGGGCCGAACCACTGAAGCTTTCTTT.

This clonotype was seen repeatedly, ten times or more. The rearrangement joins TRBV6-1 to TRBJ2-7; no clear D gene. Trimming removed 5 bases from V and 2 bases from J, with 1 base in between. Germline V gene data show CDR1 as MNHNS and CDR2 as SASEGT. The CDR3 consists of 10 residues. The CDR3 sequence is CASSTYEQYF. The CDR3 DNA follows: TGTGCCAGCAGTACCTACGAGCAGTACTTC.

CDR3 DNA sequence: TGTGCCAGCAGCTTTCTTGCGGGGGGGAGGTACAATGAGCAGTTCTTC. Translating it yields CASSFLAGGRYNEQFF. The chain employs TRBV7-8 and TRBJ2-1, with 9 bases that match TRBD2. Germline V gene data show CDR1 as SGHVS and CDR2 as FQNEAQ. This CDR3 contains 16 residues. Trimming at V came to 3 bases and at J to 4 bases, leaving 7 bases not matched to a gene.

There are a few counts of this clonotype. The CDR3 DNA is TGTGCCTGGAGTGTATTAGAAGCGGGAAACACCATATATTTT. This gives the protein CAWSVLEAGNTIYF. The chain recombines TRBV30 with TRBJ1-3; D unresolved. This CDR3 is 14 amino acids long. Germline CDR1 is GTSNPN and CDR2 is SVGIG (reference sequence). The V gene lost 0 bases and the J gene lost 4 bases, with 10 bases spanning the gap. The full variable domain, its missing parts supplied by reference TRBV30 and TRBJ1-3, is SQTIHQWPATLVQPVGSPLSLECTVEGTSNPNLYWYRQAAGRGLQLLFYSVGIGQISSEVPQNLSASRPQDRQFILSSKKLLLSDSGFYLCAWSVLEAGNTIYFGEGSWLTVV.

This clonotype was picked up a small number of times. The chain carries TRBV6-2 or TRBV6-3 and TRBJ2-1; D gene uncertain. Per germline, CDR1 MNHEY and CDR2 SVGEGT. This CDR3 has 11 residues. The V and J ends lost 5 bases and 7 bases respectively, with 6 bases between them. CDR3 DNA: TGTGCCAGCAGTGTGGGAAATGAGCAGTTCTTC. Encoded protein: CASSVGNEQFF.

The chain is built from TRBV7-6 and TRBJ1-1, with TRBD1 matching over 8 bases. Germline CDR1 and CDR2: SGHVS and FNYEAQ. Losses at the gene ends were 5 bases for V and 7 bases for J; bases not matched to a gene: 12. This CDR3 region has 15 residues. CDR3 in amino acids: CASSLGQGNYLEAFF. CDR3 nucleotides: TGTGCCAGCAGCCTTGGACAGGGCAACTACCTTGAAGCTTTCTTT.

The chain employs TRBV6-5 and TRBJ2-3, with TRBD2 matching over 11 bases. Losses at the gene ends were 6 bases for V and 5 bases for J; bases not matched to a gene: 7. This CDR3 is 15 amino acids long. Germline V gene data show CDR1 as MNHEY and CDR2 as SVGAGI. CDR3 protein: CASSGSGGALDTQYF. The CDR3 DNA follows: TGTGCCAGCAGCGGTAGCGGGGGGGCTTTAGATACGCAGTATTTT.

The chain recombines TRBV6-1 with TRBJ2-2, with a weak D call TRBD2 (6 bases). Deletions cut 2 bases from V and 5 bases from J, with 12 bases between. The CDR3 length is 15 residues. The germline CDR1 and CDR2 sequences are MNHNS and SASEGT. The CDR3: CASSESGWGTGELFF. DNA for the CDR3: TGTGCCAGCAGTGAAAGCGGGTGGGGAACCGGGGAGCTGTTTTTT.